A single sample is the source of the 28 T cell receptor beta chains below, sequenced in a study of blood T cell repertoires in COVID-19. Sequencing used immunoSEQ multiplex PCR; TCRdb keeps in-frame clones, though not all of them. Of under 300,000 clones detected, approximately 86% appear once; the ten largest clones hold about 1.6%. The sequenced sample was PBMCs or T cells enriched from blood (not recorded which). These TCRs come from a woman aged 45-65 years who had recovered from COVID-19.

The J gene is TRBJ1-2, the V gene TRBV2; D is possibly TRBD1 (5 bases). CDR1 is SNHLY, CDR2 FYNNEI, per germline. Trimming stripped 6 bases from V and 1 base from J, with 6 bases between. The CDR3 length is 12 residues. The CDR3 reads CASRTDNYGYTF. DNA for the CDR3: TGTGCCAGCAGGACAGATAACTATGGCTACACCTTC.

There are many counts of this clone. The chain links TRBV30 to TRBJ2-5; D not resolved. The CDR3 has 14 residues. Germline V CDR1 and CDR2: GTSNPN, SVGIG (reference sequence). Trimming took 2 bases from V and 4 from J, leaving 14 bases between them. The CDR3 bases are TGTGCCTGGAGTTTCCGAATTGAGGCAGAGACCCAGTACTTC. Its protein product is CAWSFRIEAETQYF.

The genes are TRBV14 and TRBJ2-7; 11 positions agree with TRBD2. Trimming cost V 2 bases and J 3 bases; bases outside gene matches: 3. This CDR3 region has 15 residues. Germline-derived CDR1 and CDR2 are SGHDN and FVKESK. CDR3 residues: CASSQFLAGGYEQYF. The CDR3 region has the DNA TGTGCCAGCAGCCAATTTCTAGCGGGAGGCTACGAGCAGTACTTC.

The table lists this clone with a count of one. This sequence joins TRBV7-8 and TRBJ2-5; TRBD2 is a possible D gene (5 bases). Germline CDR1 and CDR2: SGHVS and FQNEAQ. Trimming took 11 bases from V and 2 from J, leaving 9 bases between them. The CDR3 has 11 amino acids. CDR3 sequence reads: CAYLAQETQYF. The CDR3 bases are TGTGCCTACTTAGCGCAAGAGACCCAGTACTTC.

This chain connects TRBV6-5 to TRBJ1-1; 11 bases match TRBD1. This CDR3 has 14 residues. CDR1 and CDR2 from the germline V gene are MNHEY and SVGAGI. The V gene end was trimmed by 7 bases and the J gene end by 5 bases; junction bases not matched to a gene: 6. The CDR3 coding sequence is TGTGCCAGCAAGGACAGGGGGCTAGGGACTGAAGCTTTCTTT. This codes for CASKDRGLGTEAFF.

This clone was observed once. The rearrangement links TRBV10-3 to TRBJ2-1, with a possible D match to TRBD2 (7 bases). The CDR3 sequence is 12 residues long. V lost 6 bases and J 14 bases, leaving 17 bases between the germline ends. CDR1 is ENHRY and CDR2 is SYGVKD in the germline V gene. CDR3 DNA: TGTGCCATCAGGCCTAGGGGGGGGAAAAAGTTCTTC. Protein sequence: CAIRPRGGKKFF.

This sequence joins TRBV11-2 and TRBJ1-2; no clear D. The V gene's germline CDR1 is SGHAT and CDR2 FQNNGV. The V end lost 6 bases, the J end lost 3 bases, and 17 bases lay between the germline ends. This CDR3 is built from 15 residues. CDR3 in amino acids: CASRRVGRLDYGYTF. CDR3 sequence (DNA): TGTGCCAGCAGACGAGTGGGGAGACTAGACTATGGCTACACCTTC.

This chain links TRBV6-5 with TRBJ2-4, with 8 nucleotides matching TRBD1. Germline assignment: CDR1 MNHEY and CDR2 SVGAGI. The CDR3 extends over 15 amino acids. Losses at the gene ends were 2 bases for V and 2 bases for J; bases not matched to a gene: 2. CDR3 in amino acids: CASSYGTGPKNIQYF. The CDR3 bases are TGTGCCAGCAGTTACGGGACAGGTCCCAAAAACATTCAGTACTTC.

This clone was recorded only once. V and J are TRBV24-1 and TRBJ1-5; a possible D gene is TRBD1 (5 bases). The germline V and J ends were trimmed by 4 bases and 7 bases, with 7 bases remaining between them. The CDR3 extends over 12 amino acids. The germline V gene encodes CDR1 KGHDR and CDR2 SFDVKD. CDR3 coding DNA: TGTGCCACCAGTGACCCAGGGCAGCCCCAGCATTTT. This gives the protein CATSDPGQPQHF.

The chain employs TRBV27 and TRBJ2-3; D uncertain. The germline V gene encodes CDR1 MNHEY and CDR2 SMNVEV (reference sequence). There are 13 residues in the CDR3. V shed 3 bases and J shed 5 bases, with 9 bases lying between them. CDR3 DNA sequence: TGTGCCAGCAGTTTCTACCCCCAAGATACGCAGTATTTT. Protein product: CASSFYPQDTQYF.

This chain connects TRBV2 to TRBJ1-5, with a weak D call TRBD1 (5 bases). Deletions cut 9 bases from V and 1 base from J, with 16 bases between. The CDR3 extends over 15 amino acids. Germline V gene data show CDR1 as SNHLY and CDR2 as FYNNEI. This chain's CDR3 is CASSGHPRSNQPQHF. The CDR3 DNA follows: TGTGCCAGTAGCGGACATCCTCGGAGCAATCAGCCCCAGCATTTT.

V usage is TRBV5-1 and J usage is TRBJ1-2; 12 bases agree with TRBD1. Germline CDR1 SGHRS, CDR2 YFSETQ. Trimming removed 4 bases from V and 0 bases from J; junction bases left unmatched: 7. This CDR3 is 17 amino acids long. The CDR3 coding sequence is TGCGCCAGCAGCGCCGGGACAGGGGGCTTAGCTAACTATGGCTACACCTTC. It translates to CASSAGTGGLANYGYTF.

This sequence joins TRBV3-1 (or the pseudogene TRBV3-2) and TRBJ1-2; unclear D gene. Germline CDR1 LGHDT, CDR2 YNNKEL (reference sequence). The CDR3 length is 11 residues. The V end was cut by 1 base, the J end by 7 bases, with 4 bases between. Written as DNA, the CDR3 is TGTGCCAGCAGCCAAGCAGGTGGCTACACCTTC. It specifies CASSQAGGYTF.

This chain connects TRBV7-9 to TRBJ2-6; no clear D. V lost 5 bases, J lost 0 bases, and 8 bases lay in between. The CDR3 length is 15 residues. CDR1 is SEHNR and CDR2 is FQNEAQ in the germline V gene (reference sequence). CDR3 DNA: TGTGCCAGCAGCCGACAAAACTCTGGGGCCAACGTCCTGACTTTC. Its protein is CASSRQNSGANVLTF.

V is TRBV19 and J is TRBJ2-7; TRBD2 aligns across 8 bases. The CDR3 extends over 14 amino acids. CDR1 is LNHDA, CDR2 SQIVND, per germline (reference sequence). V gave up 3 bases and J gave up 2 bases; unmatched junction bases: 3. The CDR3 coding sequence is TGTGCCAGTAGTATGGGACTAGGAGCCTACGAGCAGTACTTC. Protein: CASSMGLGAYEQYF.

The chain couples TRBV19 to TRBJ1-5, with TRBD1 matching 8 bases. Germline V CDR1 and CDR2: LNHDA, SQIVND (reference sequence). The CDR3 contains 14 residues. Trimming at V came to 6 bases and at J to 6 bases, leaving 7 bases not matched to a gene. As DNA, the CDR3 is TGTGCCAGTAGCCAGGACAGGGTGGGTCAGCCCCAGCATTTT. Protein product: CASSQDRVGQPQHF.

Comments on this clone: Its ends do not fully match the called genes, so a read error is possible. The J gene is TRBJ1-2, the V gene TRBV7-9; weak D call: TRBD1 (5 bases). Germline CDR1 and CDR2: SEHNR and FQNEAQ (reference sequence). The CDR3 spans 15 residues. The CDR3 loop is CVSSSEDERGYGYTF. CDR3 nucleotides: TGTGTCAGCAGCTCAGAGGACGAGCGGGGGTATGGCTACACCTTC.

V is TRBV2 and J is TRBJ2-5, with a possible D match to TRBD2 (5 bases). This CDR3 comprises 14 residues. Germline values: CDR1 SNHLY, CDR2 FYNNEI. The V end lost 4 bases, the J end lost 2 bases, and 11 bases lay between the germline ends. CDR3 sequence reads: CASSVGGPQETQYF. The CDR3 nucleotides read TGTGCCAGCAGTGTAGGCGGGCCTCAAGAGACCCAGTACTTC.

The CDR3 region has the DNA TGTGCCAGCAGCTTAGCTTTGACTAGCGGGAGTGAGACCCAGTACTTC. Translated, it gives CASSLALTSGSETQYF. This chain joins TRBV7-9 and TRBJ2-5; 12 positions match TRBD2. CDR1 is SEHNR, CDR2 FQNEAQ, per germline (reference sequence). This CDR3 spans 16 amino acids. V gave up 0 bases and J gave up 5 bases; unmatched junction bases: 4.

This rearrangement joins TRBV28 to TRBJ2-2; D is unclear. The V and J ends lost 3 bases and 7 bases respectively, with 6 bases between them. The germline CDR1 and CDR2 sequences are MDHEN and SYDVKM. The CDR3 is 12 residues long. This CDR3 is CASSFPGGELFF. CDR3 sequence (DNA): TGTGCCAGCAGTTTCCCAGGCGGGGAGCTGTTTTTT. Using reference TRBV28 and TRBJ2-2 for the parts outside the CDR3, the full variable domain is DVKVTQSSRYLVKRTGEKVFLECVQDMDHENMFWYRQDPGLGLRLIYFSYDVKMKEKGDIPEGYSVSREKKERFSLILESASTNQTSMYLCASSFPGGELFFGEGSRLTVL.

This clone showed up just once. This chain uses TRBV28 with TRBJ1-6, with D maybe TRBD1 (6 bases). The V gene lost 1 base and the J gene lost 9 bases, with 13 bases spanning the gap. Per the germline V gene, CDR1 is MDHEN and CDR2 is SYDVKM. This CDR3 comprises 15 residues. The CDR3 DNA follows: TGTGCCAGCAGTTTATCCACAGGGATGCGTTCACCCCTCCACTTT. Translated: CASSLSTGMRSPLHF.

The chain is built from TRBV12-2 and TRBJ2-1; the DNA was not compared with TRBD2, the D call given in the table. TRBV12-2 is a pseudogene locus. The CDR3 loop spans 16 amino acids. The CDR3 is CASRLAGGSSYNEQFF. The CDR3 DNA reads TGTGCAAGTCGCTTAGCGGGAGGGAGCTCCTACAATGAGCAGTTCTTC.

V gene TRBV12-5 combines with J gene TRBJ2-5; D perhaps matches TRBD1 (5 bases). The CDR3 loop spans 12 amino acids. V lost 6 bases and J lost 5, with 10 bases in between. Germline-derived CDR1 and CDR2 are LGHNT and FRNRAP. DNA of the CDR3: TGTGCTAGTGGCTCAGGGTGGGAGACCCAGTACTTC. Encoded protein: CASGSGWETQYF.

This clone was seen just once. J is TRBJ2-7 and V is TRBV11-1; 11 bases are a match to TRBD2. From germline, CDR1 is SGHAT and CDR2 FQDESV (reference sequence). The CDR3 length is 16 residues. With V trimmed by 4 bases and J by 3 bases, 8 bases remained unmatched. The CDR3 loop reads CASSYVRSGGVYEQYF. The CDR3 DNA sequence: TGTGCCAGCAGCTATGTACGTAGCGGGGGGGTCTACGAGCAGTACTTC.

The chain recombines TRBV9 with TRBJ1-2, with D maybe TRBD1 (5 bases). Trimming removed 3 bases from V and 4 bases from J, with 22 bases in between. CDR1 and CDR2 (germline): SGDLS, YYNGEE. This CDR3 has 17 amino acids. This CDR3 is CASSDQTTLGGTYGYTF. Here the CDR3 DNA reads TGTGCCAGCAGCGACCAAACAACACTGGGGGGGACCTATGGCTACACCTTC.

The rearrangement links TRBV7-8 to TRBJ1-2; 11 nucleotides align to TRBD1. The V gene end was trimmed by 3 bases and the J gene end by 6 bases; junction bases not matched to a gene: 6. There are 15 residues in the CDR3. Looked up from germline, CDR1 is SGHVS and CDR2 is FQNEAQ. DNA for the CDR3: TGTGCCAGCAGCTTTAGGGACAGGGGGTTAGATGGCTACACCTTC. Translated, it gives CASSFRDRGLDGYTF.

This chain's CDR3 is CASSSAYEQYF. Here the CDR3 DNA reads TGTGCCAGCAGTAGCGCCTACGAGCAGTACTTC. The chain recombines TRBV27 with TRBJ2-7; D not resolved. The germline gives CDR1 MNHEY, CDR2 SMNVEV (reference sequence). This CDR3 spans 11 amino acids. The V end lost 5 bases, the J end lost 2 bases, and 4 bases lay between the germline ends.

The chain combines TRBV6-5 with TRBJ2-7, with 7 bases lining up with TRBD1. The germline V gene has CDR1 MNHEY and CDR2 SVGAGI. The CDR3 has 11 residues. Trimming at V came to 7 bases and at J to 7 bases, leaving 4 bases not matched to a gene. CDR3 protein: CASNIQGEQYF. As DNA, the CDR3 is TGTGCCAGCAACATACAGGGGGAGCAGTACTTC.